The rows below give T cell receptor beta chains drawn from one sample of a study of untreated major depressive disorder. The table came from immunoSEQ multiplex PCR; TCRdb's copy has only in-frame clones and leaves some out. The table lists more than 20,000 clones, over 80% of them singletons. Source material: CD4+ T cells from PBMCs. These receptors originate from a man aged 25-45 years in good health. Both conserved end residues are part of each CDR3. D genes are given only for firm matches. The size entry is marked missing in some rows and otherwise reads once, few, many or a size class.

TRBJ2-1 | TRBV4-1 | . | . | TGCGCCAGCAGCCAATTCCCGACTAGCTACAATGAGCAGTTCTTC | CASSQFPTSYNEQFF
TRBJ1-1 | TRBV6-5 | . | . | TGTGCCAGCAGTTACGGTGGGGATGGGGACACTGAAGCTTTCTTT | CASSYGGDGDTEAFF
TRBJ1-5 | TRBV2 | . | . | TGTGCCAGCTGGGGTCGGGGCGATCAGCCCCAGCATTTT | CASWGRGDQPQHF
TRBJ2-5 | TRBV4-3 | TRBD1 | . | TGCGCCAGCAGCCAAGAGGGCGGCACCGGGACAGGGGCCCCCCAGTACTTC | CASSQEGGTGTGAPQYF
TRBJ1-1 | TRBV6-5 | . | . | TGTGCCGCCCGGGGATGGAACACTGAAGCTTTCTTT | CAARGWNTEAFF
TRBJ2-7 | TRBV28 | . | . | TGTGCCAGCAGTTTCTCCGGTGGGGGGCCCAACTACGAGCAGTACTTC | CASSFSGGGPNYEQYF
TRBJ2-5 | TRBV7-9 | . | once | TGTGCCAGCAGCGACCACCGGACAGCCGGGGAGACCCAGTACTTC | CASSDHRTAGETQYF
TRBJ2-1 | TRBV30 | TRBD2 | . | TGTGCCTGGAGTTGGGGACTAGCGGGATACAATGAGCAGTTCTTC | CAWSWGLAGYNEQFF
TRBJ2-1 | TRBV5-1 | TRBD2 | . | TGCGCCAGCAGTAGGGAGCTAGCGGGGGAAAACAATGAGCAGTTCTTC | CASSRELAGENNEQFF
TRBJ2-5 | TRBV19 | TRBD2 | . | TGTGCCAGTAGTATGTGGGAGGGCCGAGAGACCCAGTACTTC | CASSMWEGRETQYF
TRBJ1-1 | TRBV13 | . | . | TGCCCCTGCACTGAAGCTTTCTTT | CPCTEAFF
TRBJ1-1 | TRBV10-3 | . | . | TGTGCCATCAGTGAGGGTACTGAAGCTTTCTTT | CAISEGTEAFF
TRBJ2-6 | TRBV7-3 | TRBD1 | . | TGTGCCAGCAGCGACCCGGGACAGGGGGCTGGGGCCAACGTCCTGACTTTC | CASSDPGQGAGANVLTF
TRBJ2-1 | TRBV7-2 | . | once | TGTGCCAGCAGCTTAGGGTCTGGGCGGGACTTCTTC | CASSLGSGRDFF
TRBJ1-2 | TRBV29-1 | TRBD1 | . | TGCAGCGTTGGACAGGGTTTCGGGGGGGATGGCTACACCTTC | CSVGQGFGGDGYTF
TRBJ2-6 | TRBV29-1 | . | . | TGCAGCGCAAAAAGCTCCTCTGGGGCCAACGTCCTGACTTTC | CSAKSSSGANVLTF
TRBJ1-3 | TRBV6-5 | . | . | TGTGCCAGCGAGGGCACCTCTGGAAACACCATATATTTT | CASEGTSGNTIYF
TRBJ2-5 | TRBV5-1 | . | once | TGCGCCAGCAGCTTGAGACTATCCCCTCTGAGAGAGACCCAGTACTTC | CASSLRLSPLRETQYF
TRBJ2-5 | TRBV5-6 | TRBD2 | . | TGTGCCAGCAGCCGGACTAGCGGGAGCCAAGAGACCCAGTACTTC | CASSRTSGSQETQYF
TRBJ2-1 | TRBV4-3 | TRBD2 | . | TGCGCCAGCAGCCAAGAATCTGTTCGGCTAGCGGGGCGCAATGAGCAGTTCTTC | CASSQESVRLAGRNEQFF
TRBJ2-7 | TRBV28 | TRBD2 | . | TGTGCCAGCAGTTGGTACAGCGGGAACGAGCAGTACTTC | CASSWYSGNEQYF
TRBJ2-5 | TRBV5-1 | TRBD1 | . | TGCGCCAGCAGCTTGCTGACAGGGCAAGAGACCCAGTACTTC | CASSLLTGQETQYF
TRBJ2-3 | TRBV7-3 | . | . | TGTGCCAGCAGCCGGGGGACAGATACGCAGTATTTT | CASSRGTDTQYF
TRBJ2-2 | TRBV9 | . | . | TGTGCCAGCAGCATGACAGGACTTCAGAACACCGGGGAGCTGTTTTTT | CASSMTGLQNTGELFF
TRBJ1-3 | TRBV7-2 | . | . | TGTGCCAGCAGTGTACTTGGAAACACCATATATTTT | CASSVLGNTIYF
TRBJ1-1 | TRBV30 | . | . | TGTGCCTGGAGTGTAGGGGTAAACACTGAAGCTTTCTTT | CAWSVGVNTEAFF
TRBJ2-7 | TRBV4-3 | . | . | TGCGCCAGCAGCCAAGATCAAGGGCCCTACGAGCAGTACTTC | CASSQDQGPYEQYF
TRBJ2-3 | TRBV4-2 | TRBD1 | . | TGTGCCAGCAGCCCTCAGGGGGCTGGCCCAGATACGCAGTATTTT | CASSPQGAGPDTQYF
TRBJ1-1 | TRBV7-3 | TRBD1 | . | TGTGCCAGCAGACCCCAGGGGGGGATTGAAGCTTTCTTT | CASRPQGGIEAFF
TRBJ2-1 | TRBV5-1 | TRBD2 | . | TGCGCCAGCAGCTTGGGAGGTCTAGCGGGAGACAAGGGACAGTTCTTC | CASSLGGLAGDKGQFF
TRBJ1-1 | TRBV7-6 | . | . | TGTGCCAGCAGCTTAGCGTTAGGCAGTGAAGCTTTCTTT | CASSLALGSEAFF
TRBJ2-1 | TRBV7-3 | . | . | TGTGCCAGCAGCTCCCGGGACTCTCCTCTTGATGAGCAGTTCTTC | CASSSRDSPLDEQFF
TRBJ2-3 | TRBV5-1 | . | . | TGCGCCAGCAGGGAGGTGGCGGTCAGCACAGATACGCAGTATTTT | CASREVAVSTDTQYF
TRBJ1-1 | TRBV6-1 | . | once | TGTGCCAGCAGGTCTTTCGGGAACACTGAAGCTTTCTTT | CASRSFGNTEAFF
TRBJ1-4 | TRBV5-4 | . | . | TGTGCCAGCAGCTCTCCGACAGGAACAAATGAAAAACTGTTTTTT | CASSSPTGTNEKLFF
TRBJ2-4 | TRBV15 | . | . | TGTGCCACCAGCAGAGTGGAGGTTGTCTCTATAGCCAAAAACATTCAGTACTTC | CATSRVEVVSIAKNIQYF
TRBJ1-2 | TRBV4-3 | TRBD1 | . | TGCGCCAGCAGCCAGGAGGGACAGGGCTATGGCTACACCTTC | CASSQEGQGYGYTF
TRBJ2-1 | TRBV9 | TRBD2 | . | TGTGCCAGCAGCGTAGGTCCTAGCGGGAGAGCTGGAGATGAGCAGTTCTTC | CASSVGPSGRAGDEQFF
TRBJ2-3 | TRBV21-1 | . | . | TGTGCCAGATACTTCCGGGACAGGCGATATACGCAGTATTTT | CARYFRDRRYTQYF
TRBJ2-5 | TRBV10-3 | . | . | TGTGCCATCAGTGAGGAGTTCCAAGAGACCCAGTACTTC | CAISEEFQETQYF
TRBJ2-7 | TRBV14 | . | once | TGTGCCAGCAGCCAAAGGATACCCTCCTACGAGCAGTACTTC | CASSQRIPSYEQYF
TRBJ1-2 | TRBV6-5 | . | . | TGTGCCAGCAGTTACTCAGCCAGGGGAGTAGGAGGCTACACCTTC | CASSYSARGVGGYTF
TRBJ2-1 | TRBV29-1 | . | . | TGCAGCACCCGGGTCTTAGGGATCGGTGAGCAGTTCTTC | CSTRVLGIGEQFF
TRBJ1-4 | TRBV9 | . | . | TGTGCCAGCAGCGTAGGGACGGACTCTAATGAAAAACTGTTTTTT | CASSVGTDSNEKLFF
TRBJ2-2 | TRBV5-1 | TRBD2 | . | TGCGCCAGCAGCCCCGGACTAGCGGGAGGGCCCACCGGGGAGCTGTTTTTT | CASSPGLAGGPTGELFF
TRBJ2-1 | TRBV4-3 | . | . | TGCGCCAGCAGCCAAGATGGGGGCCTCCTGTTATACAATGAGCAGTTCTTC | CASSQDGGLLLYNEQFF
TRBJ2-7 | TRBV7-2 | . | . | TGTGCCAGCAGCGTGACGGGCCAGCGGGCCGAGCAGTACTTC | CASSVTGQRAEQYF